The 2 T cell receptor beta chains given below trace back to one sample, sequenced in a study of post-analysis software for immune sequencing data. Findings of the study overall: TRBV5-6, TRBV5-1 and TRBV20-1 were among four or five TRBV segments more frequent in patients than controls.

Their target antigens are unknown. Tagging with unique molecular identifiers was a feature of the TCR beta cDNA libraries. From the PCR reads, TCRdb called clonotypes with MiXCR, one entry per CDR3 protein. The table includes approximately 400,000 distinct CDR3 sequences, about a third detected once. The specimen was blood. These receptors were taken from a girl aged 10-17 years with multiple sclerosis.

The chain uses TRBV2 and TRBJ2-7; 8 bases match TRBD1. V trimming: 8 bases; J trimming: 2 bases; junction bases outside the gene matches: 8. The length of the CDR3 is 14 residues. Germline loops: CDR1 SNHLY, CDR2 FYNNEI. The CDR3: CASSGQGHTYEQYF. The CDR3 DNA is TGTGCCAGCTCCGGACAGGGCCACACCTACGAGCAGTACTTC.

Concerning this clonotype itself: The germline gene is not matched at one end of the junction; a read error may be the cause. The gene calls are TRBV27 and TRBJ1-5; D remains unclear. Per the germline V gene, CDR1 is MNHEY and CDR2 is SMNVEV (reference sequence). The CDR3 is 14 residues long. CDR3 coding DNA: TGTGCCAGCAGTCGCAGCGATAGCAATCAGCCTCAGCATTTT. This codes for CASSRSDSNQPQHF.